These T cell receptor beta chains were read from a single sample in a study of T cells in Graves' hyperthyroidism and ophthalmopathy. MiXCR was run by TCRdb on the multiplex PCR reads, yielding one entry per CDR3 protein. The table shows about 570,000 distinct CDR3 sequences, with around 42% occurring only once. Input material: peripheral blood or thyroid tissue (not recorded which). Receptors were obtained from an adult woman with Graves' disease, either hyperthyroidism or ophthalmopathy (not recorded which). CDR3s include the opening cysteine and the closing phenylalanine or tryptophan. Fields, in order: V gene, D gene, clone size, J gene, CDR3 DNA, CDR3 protein. The D gene is left open where the match is weak. The size of a clone is reported for some rows only, either as once, few or many, or as a class for expanded clones.

V: TRBV20-1
D: .
size: many
J: TRBJ1-4
DNA: TGCAGTGCTAGCGCGGGTGGGGAAAAACTGTTTTTT
CDR3: CSASAGGEKLFF

V: TRBV25-1
D: TRBD1
size: .
J: TRBJ2-7
DNA: TGTGCCCCCGGGACAGGGTATGACCAGCAGTACTTC
CDR3: CAPGTGYDQQYF

V: TRBV20-1
D: .
size: .
J: TRBJ1-6
DNA: TGCAGTGCCGCCCCGGGGAAGGGGGAGGTTTCACCCCTCCACTTT
CDR3: CSAAPGKGEVSPLHF

V: TRBV29-1
D: .
size: few
J: TRBJ1-2
DNA: TGCAGCGATTTATCGACGGTTATTGGCTACACCTTC
CDR3: CSDLSTVIGYTF

V: TRBV10-3
D: TRBD1
size: .
J: TRBJ1-2
DNA: TGTGCCATCAACCTGGGACAGGACGTCAGTGGCTACACCTTC
CDR3: CAINLGQDVSGYTF

V: TRBV2
D: TRBD1
size: once
J: TRBJ2-3
DNA: TGTGCCAGCAGTTCCATGCTAGGGACAGGGGGTGTACTAACGCAGTATTTT
CDR3: CASSSMLGTGGVLTQYF

V: TRBV13
D: .
size: once
J: TRBJ1-1
DNA: TGTGCCAGCTTAGCCCAGGAACATAACACTGAAGCTTTCTTT
CDR3: CASLAQEHNTEAFF

V: TRBV20-1
D: TRBD2
size: .
J: TRBJ2-7
DNA: TGCAGTGCTAGCGGACTAGCGGACTACACCGGGGAGCTGTACTTC
CDR3: CSASGLADYTGELYF

V: TRBV9
D: TRBD1
size: few
J: TRBJ2-2
DNA: TGTGCCAGCAGCCCTCGGGCAGGGGGCAACACCGGGGAGCTGTTTTTT
CDR3: CASSPRAGGNTGELFF

V: TRBV10-3
D: TRBD1
size: .
J: TRBJ2-7
DNA: TGTGCCATCAGCCCGGGACAGGGAGGGTTAGGCTACGAGCAGTACTTC
CDR3: CAISPGQGGLGYEQYF

V: TRBV7-8
D: .
size: many
J: TRBJ2-5
DNA: TGTGCCAGCACGAAAAGAGTTCAGGAGACCCAGTACTTC
CDR3: CASTKRVQETQYF

V: TRBV9
D: .
size: .
J: TRBJ1-4
DNA: TGTGCCAGCAGCGGCTCCGGGCCTACGGAAAGACTGTTTTTT
CDR3: CASSGSGPTERLFF

V: TRBV11-2
D: .
size: once
J: TRBJ1-1
DNA: TGTGCCAGCAGCTTAAGTGGCAGGTTGACCAAAGCTTTCTTT
CDR3: CASSLSGRLTKAFF

V: TRBV10-3
D: TRBD1
size: .
J: TRBJ1-1
DNA: TGTGCCATCGCGGACAGGGACGACACTGAAGCTTTCTTT
CDR3: CAIADRDDTEAFF

V: TRBV2
D: .
size: many
J: TRBJ2-5
DNA: TGTGCCAGCAGTGGACCGCTATACCAAGAGACCCAGTACTTC
CDR3: CASSGPLYQETQYF

V: TRBV12-3/TRBV12-4
D: .
size: .
J: TRBJ1-5
DNA: TGTGCCAGCAGTCAACTACAGGTCAATCAGCCCCAGCATTTT
CDR3: CASSQLQVNQPQHF

V: TRBV7-2
D: .
size: many
J: TRBJ2-2
DNA: TGTGCCAGCAGCTTAAAGAGGAACACCGGGGAGCTGTTTTTT
CDR3: CASSLKRNTGELFF

V: TRBV14
D: .
size: many
J: TRBJ2-7
DNA: TGTGCCAGCAGCCGGGCACTCTCCTACGAGCAGTACTTC
CDR3: CASSRALSYEQYF

V: TRBV29-1
D: TRBD1
size: .
J: TRBJ1-2
DNA: TGCAGCGTCCAGACAGGGATGGGACCCTATGGCTACACCTTC
CDR3: CSVQTGMGPYGYTF

V: TRBV10-2
D: .
size: .
J: TRBJ2-5
DNA: TGCGCCAGCTCCCCGGGGGTAGTAGAGACCCAGTACTTC
CDR3: CASSPGVVETQYF

V: TRBV7-8
D: .
size: once
J: TRBJ1-1
DNA: TGTGCCAGCAGCTTAGCTTACAGGGCCACTGAAGCTTTCTTT
CDR3: CASSLAYRATEAFF

V: TRBV28
D: .
size: many
J: TRBJ2-7
DNA: TGTGCCAGCAGGGGGCGGGCCTACGAGCAGTACTTC
CDR3: CASRGRAYEQYF

V: TRBV19
D: TRBD2
size: .
J: TRBJ2-2
DNA: TGTGCCAGTAGTAGGGGGAGGGCGAACACCGGGGAGCTGTTTTTT
CDR3: CASSRGRANTGELFF

V: TRBV7-8
D: .
size: many
J: TRBJ2-7
DNA: TGTGCCAGCAGCTCCCACGAGCAGTACTTC
CDR3: CASSSHEQYF

V: TRBV7-2
D: .
size: .
J: TRBJ1-3
DNA: TGTGCCAGCAGCCTAATCTCAGGGTCTGGAAACACCATATATTTT
CDR3: CASSLISGSGNTIYF

V: TRBV10-3
D: .
size: .
J: TRBJ1-1
DNA: TGTGCCATCAAGGAACGGGAGCAGGCCGGGGGCACTGAAGCTTTCTTT
CDR3: CAIKEREQAGGTEAFF

V: TRBV20-1
D: .
size: many
J: TRBJ2-5
DNA: TGCAGTGCTAGCGGGACCCAAGAGACCCAGTACTTC
CDR3: CSASGTQETQYF

V: TRBV20-1
D: .
size: .
J: TRBJ2-6
DNA: TGCAGTGCTAGTGTCGGAGTCTCTGGGGCCAACGTCCTGACTTTC
CDR3: CSASVGVSGANVLTF

V: TRBV29-1
D: TRBD1
size: .
J: TRBJ2-5
DNA: TGCAGCGGCCGAGGGACAGGGGAAGAGACCCAGTACTTC
CDR3: CSGRGTGEETQYF

V: TRBV10-3
D: TRBD2
size: .
J: TRBJ2-2
DNA: TGTGCCATCAGTGGGACGGGACTAGCGGGAAACGGGGAGCTGTTTTTT
CDR3: CAISGTGLAGNGELFF

V: TRBV5-4
D: .
size: many
J: TRBJ1-6
DNA: TGTGCCAGCAGCTCTGCAGGCGGGGCGTATAATTCACCCCTCCACTTT
CDR3: CASSSAGGAYNSPLHF

V: TRBV2
D: TRBD1
size: many
J: TRBJ1-2
DNA: TGTGCCAGCAGTGCATGGACAGGGAAGGACTTC
CDR3: CASSAWTGKDF

V: TRBV5-6
D: .
size: .
J: TRBJ1-4
DNA: TGTGCCAGCAGCCCGAGTCCTGGGGAAAAACTGTTTTTT
CDR3: CASSPSPGEKLFF

V: TRBV7-6
D: .
size: many
J: TRBJ2-7
DNA: TGTGCCAGCAGCTTGGGCCGTCTCGGCGAGCAGTACTTC
CDR3: CASSLGRLGEQYF

V: TRBV5-1
D: TRBD2
size: .
J: TRBJ2-5
DNA: TGCGCCAGCAGCTTGAAGGCTAGCGGAACGGAGACCCAGTACTTC
CDR3: CASSLKASGTETQYF

V: TRBV19
D: .
size: .
J: TRBJ1-5
DNA: TGTGCCAGTAGGAGGACAGACTATAGCAATCAGCCCCAGCATTTT
CDR3: CASRRTDYSNQPQHF

V: TRBV7-8
D: .
size: .
J: TRBJ1-6
DNA: TGTGCCAGCAGTCTGCGGCAGGGATCAAATAATTCACCCCTCCACTTT
CDR3: CASSLRQGSNNSPLHF

V: TRBV7-3
D: .
size: .
J: TRBJ2-2
DNA: TGTGCCAGCAGCTTAAGTGCGGCCGGGGAGCTGTTTTTT
CDR3: CASSLSAAGELFF

V: TRBV19
D: .
size: many
J: TRBJ1-3
DNA: TGTGCCAGTAGCTGGCAGGGAACCGGAAACACCATATATTTT
CDR3: CASSWQGTGNTIYF

V: TRBV4-1
D: .
size: many
J: TRBJ2-7
DNA: TGCGCCAGCAGCGCCCCGTCTAGCAGAACCTACGAGCAGTACTTC
CDR3: CASSAPSSRTYEQYF

V: TRBV4-1
D: .
size: .
J: TRBJ1-4
DNA: TGTGCCAGCAGCCAGGCCATGGCCACTGAGGAACTGTTTTTT
CDR3: CASSQAMATEELFF

V: TRBV7-8
D: TRBD1
size: .
J: TRBJ1-6
DNA: TGTGCCAGCAGCTTAGTGGGACAGGGGGCTGGTTGGTCACCCCTCCACTTT
CDR3: CASSLVGQGAGWSPLHF

V: TRBV4-2
D: .
size: .
J: TRBJ1-2
DNA: TGTGCCAGCAGCCACGAAGGGGGTGGCTACACCTTC
CDR3: CASSHEGGGYTF

V: TRBV19
D: .
size: .
J: TRBJ2-7
DNA: TGTGCCAGTAGTAACCGTCAGGGAACCTACGAGCAGTACTTC
CDR3: CASSNRQGTYEQYF

V: TRBV6-1
D: .
size: .
J: TRBJ1-1
DNA: TGTGCCAGCAGCGTTAATCTCCATGCCAGTATGAACACTGAAGCTTTCTTT
CDR3: CASSVNLHASMNTEAFF

V: TRBV7-2
D: .
size: .
J: TRBJ2-2
DNA: TGTGCCAGCAGCTTCCCGGGGAGGGGGCTCCCCGGGGAGCTGTTTTTT
CDR3: CASSFPGRGLPGELFF

V: TRBV7-8
D: .
size: many
J: TRBJ1-3
DNA: TGTGCCAGCAGCTTAGGGCGGAGCTCTGGAAACACCATATATTTT
CDR3: CASSLGRSSGNTIYF